This paragraph reports one T cell receptor (beta chain). Semi-nested PCR with Nested Universal Primer A followed constant-region reverse priming of full-length variable regions. One entry per CDR3 protein, called by TCRdb with MiXCR from the 5' RACE reads. The sample consists of about 50,000 distinct CDR3 sequences, 25% to 30% of them appearing once. Deletions cut 7 bases from V and 1 base from J, with 7 bases between. The CDR3 spans 12 residues. CDR1 SNHLY and CDR2 FYNNEI come from the germline V gene. The sample taken for sequencing was naive CD4+ T cells sorted from blood. As for subset: naive CD4+ T cells, CD4+CD45RA+CD25-. The chain joins TRBV2 to TRBJ2-5; D is uncertain. This TCR derives from a female donor with breast cancer. This CDR3 reads CASKEFQETQYF. For the CDR3, the DNA is TGTGCCAGCAAAGAGTTCCAAGAGACCCAGTACTTC.